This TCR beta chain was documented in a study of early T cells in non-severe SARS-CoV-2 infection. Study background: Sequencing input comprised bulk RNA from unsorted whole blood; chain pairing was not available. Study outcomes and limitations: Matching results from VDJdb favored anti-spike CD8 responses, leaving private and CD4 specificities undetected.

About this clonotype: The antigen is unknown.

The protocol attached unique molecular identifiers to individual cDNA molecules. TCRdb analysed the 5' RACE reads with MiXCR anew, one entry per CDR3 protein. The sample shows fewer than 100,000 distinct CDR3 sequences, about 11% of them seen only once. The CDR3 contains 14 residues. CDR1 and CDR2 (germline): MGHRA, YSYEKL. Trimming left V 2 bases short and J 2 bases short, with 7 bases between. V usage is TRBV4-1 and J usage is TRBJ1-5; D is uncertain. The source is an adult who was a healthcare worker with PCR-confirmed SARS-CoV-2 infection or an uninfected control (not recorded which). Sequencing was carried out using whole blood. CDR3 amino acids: CASSQWQGNQPQHF. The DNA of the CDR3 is TGCGCCAGCAGCCAATGGCAAGGCAATCAGCCCCAGCATTTT.